This T cell receptor (beta chain) emerged from a study of blood T cell repertoires in COVID-19. Across the study: Specimens from acute and convalescent COVID-19 originated in the United States, Italy and Spain.

The study recruited people aged roughly 18 to 95 years across some 23 US areas. Per the authors' pipeline: Using reference gene primer amplification, nucleated cell counts were estimated. Sequenced by immunoSEQ multiplex PCR; TCRdb stores in-frame clones only, minus some. From that table come the V and J calls and clone size; the DNA was used to work out D and trimming. The sample contains some 300,000 clones, over 75% of which appear only once. V lost 3 bases to trimming and J lost 8 bases, with 10 bases between them. The CDR3 contains 13 residues. Per the germline V gene, CDR1 is LNHDA and CDR2 is SQIVND (reference sequence).

Sequencing was performed on PBMCs or T cells enriched from blood (not recorded which). This TCR came from a woman aged 25 to 39 who had recovered from COVID-19. This chain connects TRBV19 to TRBJ1-4; no firm D call. The CDR3 DNA reads TGTGCCAGTAGTATTAAGCTTAAGGAAAAACTGTTTTTT. It specifies CASSIKLKEKLFF.